One T cell receptor (beta chain) is described in this entry. Assay: immunoSEQ multiplex PCR; the TCRdb copy retains only in-frame clones and omits some. The sample yields around 56,000 clones, roughly nine tenths seen once. The CDR3 covers 13 residues. The V gene lost 11 bases and the J gene lost 3 bases, with 14 bases spanning the gap. Germline CDR1 and CDR2: MNHNS and SASEGT. These data come from a study of T cell changes during pregnancy in multiple sclerosis. This sequence joins TRBV6-1 and TRBJ2-1; TRBD1 might be the D (6 bases). Source: CD4+ T cells from peripheral blood mononuclear cells, taken in the third trimester of pregnancy. This receptor was obtained from a female donor with multiple sclerosis, enrolled in a pregnancy study. The CDR3 region is CAGRRTDYNEQFF. The CDR3 DNA sequence: TGTGCCGGACGCAGGACAGACTACAATGAGCAGTTCTTC.